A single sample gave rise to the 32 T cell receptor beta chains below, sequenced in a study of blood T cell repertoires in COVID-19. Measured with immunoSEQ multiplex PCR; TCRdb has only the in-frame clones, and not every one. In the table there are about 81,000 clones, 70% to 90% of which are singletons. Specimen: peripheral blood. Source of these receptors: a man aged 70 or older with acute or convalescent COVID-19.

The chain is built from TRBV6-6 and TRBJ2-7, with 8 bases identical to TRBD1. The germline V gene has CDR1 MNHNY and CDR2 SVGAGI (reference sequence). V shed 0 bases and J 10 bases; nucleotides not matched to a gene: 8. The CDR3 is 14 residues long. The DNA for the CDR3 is TGTGCCAGCAGTTACTCGATTTCAGGGGGCGCTCAGTACTTC. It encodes CASSYSISGGAQYF.

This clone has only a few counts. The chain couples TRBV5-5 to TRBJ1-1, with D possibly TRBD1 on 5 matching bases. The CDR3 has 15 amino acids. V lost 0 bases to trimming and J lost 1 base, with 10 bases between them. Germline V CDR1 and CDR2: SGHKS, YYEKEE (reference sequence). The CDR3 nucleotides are TGTGCCAGCAGCTTGGAGGGCAGGGCGAACACTGAAGCTTTCTTT. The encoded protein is CASSLEGRANTEAFF.

The chain's CDR3 is CASSLVSGDYEQYF. CDR3 nucleotide sequence: TGTGCCAGCAGCTTAGTGTCGGGGGACTACGAGCAGTACTTC. The gene calls are TRBV7-2 and TRBJ2-7; TRBD2 is a possible D gene (6 bases). The CDR3 is 14 residues long. V was cut by 1 base and J by 3 bases, with 10 bases left in between. From germline, CDR1 is SGHTA and CDR2 FQGNSA.

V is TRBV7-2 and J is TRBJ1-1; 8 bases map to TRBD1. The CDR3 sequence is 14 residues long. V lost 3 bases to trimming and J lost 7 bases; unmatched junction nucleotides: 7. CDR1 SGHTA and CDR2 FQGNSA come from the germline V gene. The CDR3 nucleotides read TGTGCCAGCAGCTTGCAGACAGGGGCGGGTGAAGCTTTCTTT. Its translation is CASSLQTGAGEAFF.

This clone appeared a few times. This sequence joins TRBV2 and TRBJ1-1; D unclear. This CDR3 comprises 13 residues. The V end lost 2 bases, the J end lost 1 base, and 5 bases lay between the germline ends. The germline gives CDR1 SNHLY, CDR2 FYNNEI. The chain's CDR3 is CASSEFRNTEAFF. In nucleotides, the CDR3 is TGTGCCAGCAGTGAATTCAGGAACACTGAAGCTTTCTTT.

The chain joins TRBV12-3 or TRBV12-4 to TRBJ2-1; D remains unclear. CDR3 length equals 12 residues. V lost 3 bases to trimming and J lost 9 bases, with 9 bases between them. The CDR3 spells CASSFSTTEQFF. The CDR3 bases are TGTGCCAGCAGTTTCTCTACTACTGAGCAGTTCTTC.

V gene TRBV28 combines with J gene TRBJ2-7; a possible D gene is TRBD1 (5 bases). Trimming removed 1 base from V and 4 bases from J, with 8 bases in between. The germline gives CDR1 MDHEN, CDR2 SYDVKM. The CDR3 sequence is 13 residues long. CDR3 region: CASSLYGAYEQYF. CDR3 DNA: TGTGCCAGCAGTTTATATGGGGCTTACGAGCAGTACTTC. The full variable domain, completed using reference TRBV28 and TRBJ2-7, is DVKVTQSSRYLVKRTGEKVFLECVQDMDHENMFWYRQDPGLGLRLIYFSYDVKMKEKGDIPEGYSVSREKKERFSLILESASTNQTSMYLCASSLYGAYEQYFGPGTRLTVT.

This CDR3 is CASSATVTNEKLFF. CDR3 nucleotides: TGCGCCAGCAGCGCGACAGTCACTAATGAAAAACTGTTTTTT. The chain joins TRBV5-1 to TRBJ1-4, with D possibly being TRBD1 (5 bases). Germline CDR1 SGHRS, CDR2 YFSETQ. This CDR3 contains 14 residues. V lost 4 bases and J lost 2, with 9 bases in between.

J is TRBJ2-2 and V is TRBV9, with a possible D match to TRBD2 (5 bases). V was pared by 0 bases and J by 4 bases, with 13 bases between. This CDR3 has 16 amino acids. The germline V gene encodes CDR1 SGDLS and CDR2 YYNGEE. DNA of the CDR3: TGTGCCAGCAGCGTAGCTACGGGGATCTCCACCGGGGAGCTGTTTTTT. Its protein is CASSVATGISTGELFF.

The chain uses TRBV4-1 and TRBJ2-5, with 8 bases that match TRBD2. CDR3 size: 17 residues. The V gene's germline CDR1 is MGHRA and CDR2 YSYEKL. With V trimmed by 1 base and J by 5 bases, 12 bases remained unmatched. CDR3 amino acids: CASSQAGAGTSIETQYF. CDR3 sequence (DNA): TGCGCCAGCAGCCAAGCAGGCGCGGGGACTAGTATCGAGACCCAGTACTTC.

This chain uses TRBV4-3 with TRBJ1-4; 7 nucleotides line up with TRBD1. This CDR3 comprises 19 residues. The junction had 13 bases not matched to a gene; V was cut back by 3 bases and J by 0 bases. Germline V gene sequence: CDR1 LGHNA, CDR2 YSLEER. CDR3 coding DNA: TGCGCCAGCAGCCAGTCGATACGGGACAGCTTTGCAACTAATGAAAAACTGTTTTTT. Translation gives CASSQSIRDSFATNEKLFF.

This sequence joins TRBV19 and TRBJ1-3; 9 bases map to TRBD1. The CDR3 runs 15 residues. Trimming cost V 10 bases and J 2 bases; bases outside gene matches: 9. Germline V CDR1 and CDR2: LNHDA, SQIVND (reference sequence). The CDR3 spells CATGDRVRTGNTIYF. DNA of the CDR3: TGTGCCACCGGGGACAGGGTAAGAACTGGAAACACCATATATTTT.

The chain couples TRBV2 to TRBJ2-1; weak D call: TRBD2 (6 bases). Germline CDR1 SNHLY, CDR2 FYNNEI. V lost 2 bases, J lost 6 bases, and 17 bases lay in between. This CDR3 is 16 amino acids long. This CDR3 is CASSELGGRIINEQFF. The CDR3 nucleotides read TGTGCCAGCAGTGAACTCGGGGGAAGGATTATCAATGAGCAGTTCTTC.

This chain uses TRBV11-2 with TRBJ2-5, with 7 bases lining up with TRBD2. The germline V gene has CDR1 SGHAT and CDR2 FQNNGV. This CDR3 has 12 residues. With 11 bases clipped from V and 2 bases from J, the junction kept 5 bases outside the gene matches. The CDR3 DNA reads TGTGCCTGCGGGGACTATCAAGAGACCCAGTACTTC. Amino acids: CACGDYQETQYF. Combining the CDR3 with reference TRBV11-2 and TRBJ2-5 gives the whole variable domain EAGVAQSPRYKIIEKRQSVAFWCNPISGHATLYWYQQILGQGPKLLIQFQNNGVVDDSQLPKDRFSAERLKGVDSTLKIQPAKLEDSAVYLCACGDYQETQYFGPGTRLLVL.

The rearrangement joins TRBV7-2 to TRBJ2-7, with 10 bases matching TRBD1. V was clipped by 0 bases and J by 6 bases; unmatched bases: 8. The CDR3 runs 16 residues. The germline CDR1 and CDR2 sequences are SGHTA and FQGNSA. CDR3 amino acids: CASSLASADRGREQYF. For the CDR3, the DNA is TGTGCCAGCAGCTTAGCGAGCGCCGACAGGGGGCGCGAGCAGTACTTC.

The CDR3 here is CASSVGPGPPGEQFF. In nucleotides, the CDR3 is TGTGCCAGCAGCGTGGGGCCGGGCCCCCCCGGTGAGCAGTTCTTC. The rearrangement links TRBV7-9 to TRBJ2-1; D might be TRBD1 (5 bases). The V gene lost 5 bases and the J gene lost 9 bases, with 20 bases spanning the gap. The V gene's germline CDR1 is SEHNR and CDR2 FQNEAQ (reference sequence). The length of the CDR3 is 15 residues.

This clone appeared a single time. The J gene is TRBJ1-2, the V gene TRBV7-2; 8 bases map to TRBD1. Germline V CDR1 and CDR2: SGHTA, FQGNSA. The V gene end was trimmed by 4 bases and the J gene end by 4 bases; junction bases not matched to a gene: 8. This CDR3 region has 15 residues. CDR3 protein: CASSSSRGRTYGYTF. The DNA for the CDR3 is TGTGCCAGCAGCTCATCCAGGGGGCGTACCTATGGCTACACCTTC.

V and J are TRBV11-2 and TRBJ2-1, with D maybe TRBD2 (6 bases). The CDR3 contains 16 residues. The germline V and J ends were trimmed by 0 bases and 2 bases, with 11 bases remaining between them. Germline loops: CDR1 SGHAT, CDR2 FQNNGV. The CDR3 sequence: CASSLEGGGTYNEQFF. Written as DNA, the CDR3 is TGTGCCAGCAGCTTAGAGGGAGGAGGGACCTACAATGAGCAGTTCTTC.

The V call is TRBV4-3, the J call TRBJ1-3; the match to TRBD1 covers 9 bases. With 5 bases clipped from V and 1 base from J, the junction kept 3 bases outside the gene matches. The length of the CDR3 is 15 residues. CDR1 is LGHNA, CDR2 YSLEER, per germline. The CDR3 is CASSSGTGSGNTIYF. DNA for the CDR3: TGCGCCAGCAGCTCCGGGACAGGGTCTGGAAACACCATATATTTT.

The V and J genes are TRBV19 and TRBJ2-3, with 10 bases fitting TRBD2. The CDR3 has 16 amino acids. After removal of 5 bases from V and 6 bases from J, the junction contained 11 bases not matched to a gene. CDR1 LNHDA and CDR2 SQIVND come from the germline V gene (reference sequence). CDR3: CASSPIAGGEADTQYF. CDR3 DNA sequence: TGTGCCAGTAGTCCCATAGCGGGAGGTGAGGCGGATACGCAGTATTTT.

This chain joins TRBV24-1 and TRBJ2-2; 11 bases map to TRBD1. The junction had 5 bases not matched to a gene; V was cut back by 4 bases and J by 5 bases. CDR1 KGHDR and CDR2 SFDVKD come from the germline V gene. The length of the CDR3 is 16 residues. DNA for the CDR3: TGTGCCACCAGTGAACCCGGACAGGGGGCAACCGGGGAGCTGTTTTTT. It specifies CATSEPGQGATGELFF.

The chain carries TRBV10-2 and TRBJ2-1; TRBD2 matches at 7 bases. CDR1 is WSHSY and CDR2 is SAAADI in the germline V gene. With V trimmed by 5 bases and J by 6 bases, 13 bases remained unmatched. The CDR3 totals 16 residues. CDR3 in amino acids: CASSQPSGKHRNEQFF. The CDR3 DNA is TGCGCCAGCAGTCAGCCAAGCGGGAAGCACCGCAATGAGCAGTTCTTC.

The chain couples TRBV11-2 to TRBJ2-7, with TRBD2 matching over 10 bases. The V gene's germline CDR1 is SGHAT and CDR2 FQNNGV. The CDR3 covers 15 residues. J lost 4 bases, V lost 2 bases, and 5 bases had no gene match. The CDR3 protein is CASSLTAGGPYEQYF. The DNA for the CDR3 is TGTGCCAGCAGCTTAACAGCGGGAGGGCCGTACGAGCAGTACTTC.

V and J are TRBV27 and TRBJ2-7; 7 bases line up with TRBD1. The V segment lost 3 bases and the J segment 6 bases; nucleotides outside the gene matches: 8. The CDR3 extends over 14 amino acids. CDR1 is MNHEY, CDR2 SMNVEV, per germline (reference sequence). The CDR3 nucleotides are TGTGCCAGCAGTTTGGGGCAGGGGGTTGGCGAGCAGTACTTC. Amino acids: CASSLGQGVGEQYF.

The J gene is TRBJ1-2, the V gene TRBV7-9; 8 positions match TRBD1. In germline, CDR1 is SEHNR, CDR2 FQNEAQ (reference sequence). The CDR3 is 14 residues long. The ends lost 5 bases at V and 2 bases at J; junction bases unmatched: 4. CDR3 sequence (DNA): TGTGCCAGCAGCCGCGGGACAGGAAACTATGGCTACACCTTC. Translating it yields CASSRGTGNYGYTF.

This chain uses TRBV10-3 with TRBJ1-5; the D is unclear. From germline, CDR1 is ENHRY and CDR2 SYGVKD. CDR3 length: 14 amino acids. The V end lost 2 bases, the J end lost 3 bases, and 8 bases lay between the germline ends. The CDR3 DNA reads TGTGCCATCAGTGAGACTAACAACAATCAGCCCCAGCATTTT. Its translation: CAISETNNNQPQHF.

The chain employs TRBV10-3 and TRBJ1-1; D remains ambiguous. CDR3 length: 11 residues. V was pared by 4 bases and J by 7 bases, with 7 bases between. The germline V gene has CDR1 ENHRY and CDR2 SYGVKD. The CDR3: CAISAGDEAFF. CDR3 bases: TGTGCCATCAGTGCCGGTGATGAAGCTTTCTTT.

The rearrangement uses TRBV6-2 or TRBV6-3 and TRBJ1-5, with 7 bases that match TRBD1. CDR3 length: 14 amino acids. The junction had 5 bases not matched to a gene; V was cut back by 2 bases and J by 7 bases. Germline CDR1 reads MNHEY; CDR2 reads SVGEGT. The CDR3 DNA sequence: TGTGCCAGCAGTTACGACAGGGCTGGGCAGCCCCAGCATTTT. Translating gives CASSYDRAGQPQHF.

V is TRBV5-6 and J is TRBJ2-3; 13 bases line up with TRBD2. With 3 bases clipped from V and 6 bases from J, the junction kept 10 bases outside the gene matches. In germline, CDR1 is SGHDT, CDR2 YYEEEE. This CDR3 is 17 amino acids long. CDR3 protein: CASSWPGTSGVGDTQYF. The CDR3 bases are TGTGCCAGCAGCTGGCCGGGGACTAGCGGGGTCGGGGATACGCAGTATTTT.

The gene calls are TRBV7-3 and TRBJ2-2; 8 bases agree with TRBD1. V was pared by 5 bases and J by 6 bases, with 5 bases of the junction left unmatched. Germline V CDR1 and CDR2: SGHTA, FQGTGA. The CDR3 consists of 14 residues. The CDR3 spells CASSTGGRPGELFF. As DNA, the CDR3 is TGTGCCAGCAGCACAGGGGGACGTCCCGGGGAGCTGTTTTTT.

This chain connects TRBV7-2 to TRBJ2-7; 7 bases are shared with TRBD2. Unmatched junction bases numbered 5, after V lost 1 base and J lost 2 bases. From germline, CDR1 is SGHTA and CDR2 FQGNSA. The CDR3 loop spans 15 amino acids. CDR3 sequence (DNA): TGTGCCAGCAGCTTAGACAGCGGGGACCCCTACGAGCAGTACTTC. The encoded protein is CASSLDSGDPYEQYF.

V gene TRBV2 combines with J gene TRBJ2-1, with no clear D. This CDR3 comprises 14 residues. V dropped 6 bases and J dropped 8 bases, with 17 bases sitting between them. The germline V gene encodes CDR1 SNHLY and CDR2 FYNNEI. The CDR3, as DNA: TGTGCCAGCAGCAGAACGTGGCTAGTCGATGAGCAGTTCTTC. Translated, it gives CASSRTWLVDEQFF.